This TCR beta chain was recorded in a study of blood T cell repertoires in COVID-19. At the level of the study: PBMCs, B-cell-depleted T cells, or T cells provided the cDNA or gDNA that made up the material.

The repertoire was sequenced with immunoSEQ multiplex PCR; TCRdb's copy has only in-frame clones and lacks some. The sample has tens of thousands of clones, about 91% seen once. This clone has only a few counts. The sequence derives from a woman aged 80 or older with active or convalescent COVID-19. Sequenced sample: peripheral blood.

CDR3 nucleotide sequence: TGTGCCAGCAGCTTAGGGAACAGGGGTCGACCCTTGAGCAATCAGCCCCAGCATTTT. As protein: CASSLGNRGRPLSNQPQHF. The chain recombines TRBV7-8 with TRBJ1-5, with 7 bases aligning to TRBD1. In germline, CDR1 is SGHVS, CDR2 FQNEAQ. The ends lost 1 base at V and 1 base at J; junction bases unmatched: 13. The CDR3 runs 19 residues. Full variable domain (remainder filled in from reference TRBV7-8 and TRBJ1-5): GAGVSQSPRYKVAKRGQDVALRCDPISGHVSLFWYQQALGQGPEFLTYFQNEAQLDKSGLPSDRFFAERPEGSVSTLKIQRTQQEDSAVYLCASSLGNRGRPLSNQPQHFGDGTRLSIL.